These 8 T cell receptor beta chains share one sample of origin, sequenced in a study of T-cell memory formation after mild COVID-19. Via MiXCR, TCRdb re-called the 5' RACE reads, giving one row per CDR3 protein. The sample includes tens of thousands of distinct CDR3 sequences, more than 10% of them seen just once. The specimen sequenced was PBMCs or a T cell subset sorted from them (not recorded which). Source of these receptors: a man between 18 and 29 years old who had mild COVID-19 (a few samples of this study predate the infection). Cell type and time point are not known.

The chain links TRBV7-2 to TRBJ1-5, with D possibly TRBD1 on 5 matching bases. The CDR3 is made up of 15 amino acids. Trimming left V 0 bases short and J 0 bases short, with 6 bases between. CDR1 SGHTA and CDR2 FQGNSA come from the germline V gene. The CDR3 protein is CASSLARGSNQPQHF. The CDR3 nucleotides read TGTGCCAGCAGCTTAGCGAGGGGTAGCAATCAGCCCCAGCATTTT. The full variable domain, completed using reference TRBV7-2 and TRBJ1-5, is GAGVSQSPSNKVTEKGKDVELRCDPISGHTALYWYRQSLGQGLEFLIYFQGNSAPDKSGLPSDRFSAERTGGSVSTLTIQRTQQEDSAVYLCASSLARGSNQPQHFGDGTRLSIL.

This clonotype was detected once. At one end the junction does not follow the germline gene, possibly because of a read error. The chain links TRBV5-5 to TRBJ2-3, with 9 positions matching TRBD1. This CDR3 spans 15 amino acids. Germline CDR1 reads SGHKS; CDR2 reads YYEKEE (reference sequence). The CDR3 region has the DNA TGTGCCAGTAGCTCCCCCGGGACAGGGATGGATACGCAGTATTTT. This encodes CASSSPGTGMDTQYF.

This clonotype was seen only a few times. V is TRBV19 and J is TRBJ2-3, with unresolved D. The CDR3 is 16 residues long. In germline, CDR1 is LNHDA, CDR2 SQIVND (reference sequence). Trimming stripped 0 bases from V and 0 bases from J, with 10 bases between. CDR3 residues: CASSIDQIYSTDTQYF. In DNA form, the CDR3 reads TGTGCCAGTAGTATAGACCAGATCTACAGCACAGATACGCAGTATTTT.

In this sample, this clonotype turned up a few times. V and J are TRBV20-1 and TRBJ1-1, with 7 bases aligning to TRBD1. The germline V gene has CDR1 DFQATT and CDR2 SNEGSKA (reference sequence). This CDR3 has 13 residues. Trimming took 3 bases from V and 3 from J; bases not matched to a gene: 4. The DNA for the CDR3 is TGCAGTGCTAGGACCGACAGGGACACTGAAGCTTTCTTT. It encodes CSARTDRDTEAFF.

This chain uses TRBV9 with TRBJ1-2; weak D call: TRBD1 (5 bases). The CDR3 length is 13 residues. Germline V lookup: CDR1 SGDLS, CDR2 YYNGEE. V gave up 1 base and J gave up 8 bases, with 12 bases separating them. The CDR3 DNA sequence: TGTGCCAGCAGCGTATTAACCGGGGACGGCTACACCTTC. The encoded protein is CASSVLTGDGYTF.

The gene calls are TRBV12-3 or TRBV12-4 and TRBJ2-3, with 15 positions matching TRBD2. The CDR3 covers 18 residues. V lost 6 bases, J lost 0 bases, and 7 bases stayed unmatched. The chain's CDR3 is CASRAQGLAGGSTDTQYF. The CDR3 nucleotides are TGTGCCAGCAGAGCCCAGGGACTAGCGGGGGGAAGCACAGATACGCAGTATTTT.

This clonotype was seen only a few times. V and J are TRBV6-6 and TRBJ1-2; tentative D call: TRBD1 (6 bases). V was shortened by 2 bases and J by 3 bases, with 16 bases between the two germline ends. Looked up from germline, CDR1 is MNHNY and CDR2 is SVGAGI (reference sequence). The CDR3 loop spans 16 amino acids. The CDR3 nucleotides are TGTGCCAGCAGTTACGTGACCGACAGGAGGGACTATGGCTACACCTTC. Protein product: CASSYVTDRRDYGYTF.

This clonotype has just a few counts. The chain combines TRBV29-1 with TRBJ2-5; D may be TRBD1 (6 bases). Germline CDR1 SQVTM, CDR2 ANQGSEA. The CDR3 spans 13 residues. The V end was cut by 0 bases, the J end by 5 bases, with 10 bases between. The CDR3, as DNA: TGCAGCGTTGAAGATCAGGGGTCCGAGACCCAGTACTTC. Translating gives CSVEDQGSETQYF. The whole variable domain, remainder taken from reference TRBV29-1 and TRBJ2-5, is SAVISQKPSRDICQRGTSLTIQCQVDSQVTMMFWYRQQPGQSLTLIATANQGSEATYESGFVIDKFPISRPNLTFSTLTVSNMSPEDSSIYLCSVEDQGSETQYFGPGTRLLVL.